This entry lists 4 T cell receptor beta chains sequenced from one sample in a study of cytomegalovirus exposure and HLA in healthy donors. The assay was immunoSEQ multiplex PCR, and TCRdb's table has in-frame clones only and misses some. Among approximately 160,000 clones, under 90% were seen once, and the ten largest hold under 13%. The sequenced sample was PBMCs. The receptor set was obtained from a woman aged 18-29 years in good health and CMV-seropositive.

This clone was seen once. The J gene is TRBJ2-2, the V gene TRBV5-1; 7 bases match TRBD2. The junction had 9 bases not matched to a gene; V was cut back by 0 bases and J by 1 base. The germline CDR1 and CDR2 sequences are SGHRS and YFSETQ. The CDR3 runs to 18 residues. The CDR3 protein is CASSLEGRGGLNTGELFF. The CDR3 DNA reads as TGCGCCAGCAGCTTGGAGGGGAGGGGTGGATTGAACACCGGGGAGCTGTTTTTT.

V usage is TRBV19 and J usage is TRBJ1-5; the match to TRBD1 covers 7 bases. The length of the CDR3 is 15 residues. Germline V gene data show CDR1 as LNHDA and CDR2 as SQIVND (reference sequence). Trimming removed 1 base from V and 3 bases from J; junction bases left unmatched: 3. The CDR3 protein is CASSIAGQTNQPQHF. The DNA of the CDR3 is TGTGCCAGTAGTATAGCGGGACAGACCAATCAGCCCCAGCATTTT.

The chain has TRBV18 and TRBJ2-7; 10 nucleotides line up with TRBD1. Per germline, CDR1 KGHSH and CDR2 LQKENI. The J segment lost 5 bases and the V segment lost 3 bases, leaving 4 bases of the junction unmatched. The CDR3 length is 14 residues. The CDR3 loop reads CASSPGQGPHEQYF. The CDR3 DNA reads TGTGCCAGCTCACCGGGACAGGGGCCCCACGAGCAGTACTTC.

This chain joins TRBV7-2 and TRBJ2-1; 7 bases are a match to TRBD1. V was clipped by 1 base and J by 7 bases; unmatched bases: 7. CDR3 size: 15 residues. Germline V gives CDR1 SGHTA, CDR2 FQGNSA. CDR3 residues: CASSLDLGGRNEQFF. Here the CDR3 DNA reads TGTGCCAGCAGCTTAGACCTAGGGGGCCGAAATGAGCAGTTCTTC.